This T cell receptor beta chain is drawn from a study of shared clonotypes between healthy human individuals. Study-wide results and caveats: Rarefaction indicated that sorted-subset sequencing remained incomplete although depth was large. Compared with memory subsets, naive subsets generally had larger estimated richness.

Turning to this clone: Its cognate antigen is unknown.

Assay runs were performed at deep level. Here immunoSEQ multiplex PCR was the method, and the copy in TCRdb shows in-frame clones only, minus some. This table has under 1,900,000 clones, around 98.5% appearing once. This CDR3 has 14 amino acids. The V and J ends lost 8 bases and 2 bases, in that order; junction bases with no gene match: 5. Germline V gene sequence: CDR1 SNHLY, CDR2 FYNNEI. The V gene is TRBV2, the J gene TRBJ2-3, with 9 bases identical to TRBD1. The sample taken for sequencing was naive CD4+ T cells sorted from blood. Subset described: CD45RA+ positively selected. This TCR was recovered from a man under 40 in good health. The CDR3 loop is CASSRDRATDTQYF. CDR3 coding DNA: TGTGCCAGCTCCCGGGACAGGGCCACAGATACGCAGTATTTT.